Each of the 9 T cell receptor beta chains below was sequenced from the same sample in a study of blood T cell repertoires in COVID-19. Repertoires were generated with immunoSEQ multiplex PCR, while TCRdb's copy carries only in-frame clones and drops some. This table has hundreds of thousands of clones, 80% to 90% appearing once. The sample was PBMCs or T cells enriched from blood (not recorded which). The source of these receptors is a man aged 35 to 55 in a cohort exposed to, infected with or recovered from COVID-19 (not recorded which).

V gene TRBV5-1 combines with J gene TRBJ2-1; 7 nucleotides line up with TRBD2. The CDR3 runs 15 residues. The V gene's germline CDR1 is SGHRS and CDR2 YFSETQ. After removal of 1 base from V and 5 bases from J, the junction contained 6 bases not matched to a gene. CDR3 loop: CASSLNLAENNEQFF. DNA for the CDR3: TGCGCCAGCAGCTTGAACCTAGCGGAAAACAATGAGCAGTTCTTC. Drawing the rest from reference TRBV5-1 and TRBJ2-1, the complete variable domain is KAGVTQTPRYLIKTRGQQVTLSCSPISGHRSVSWYQQTPGQGLQFLFEYFSETQRNKGNFPGRFSGRQFSNSRSEMNVSTLELGDSALYLCASSLNLAENNEQFFGPGTRLTVL.

Only one count was recorded for this clone. The V call is TRBV5-1, the J call TRBJ1-1, with D possibly matching TRBD1 (6 bases). The V gene's germline CDR1 is SGHRS and CDR2 YFSETQ. This CDR3 region has 14 residues. V dropped 4 bases and J dropped 1 base, with 11 bases sitting between them. The CDR3 loop is CASSTQTGNTEAFF. In DNA, the CDR3 is TGCGCCAGCAGCACACAGACAGGGAACACTGAAGCTTTCTTT. The whole variable domain, remainder taken from reference TRBV5-1 and TRBJ1-1, is KAGVTQTPRYLIKTRGQQVTLSCSPISGHRSVSWYQQTPGQGLQFLFEYFSETQRNKGNFPGRFSGRQFSNSRSEMNVSTLELGDSALYLCASSTQTGNTEAFFGQGTRLTVV.

The chain recombines TRBV6-2 or TRBV6-3 with TRBJ1-2; 9 bases map to TRBD1. This CDR3 contains 17 residues. Germline CDR1 reads MNHEY; CDR2 reads SVGEGT. V was clipped by 2 bases and J by 4 bases; unmatched bases: 11. Written as DNA, the CDR3 is TGTGCCAGCAGTTACCCCGGATCCGGGACAGGGTTCTATGGCTACACCTTC. Encoded protein: CASSYPGSGTGFYGYTF.

The rearrangement uses TRBV30 and TRBJ1-3, with a weak D call TRBD1 (5 bases). The V gene's germline CDR1 is GTSNPN and CDR2 SVGIG (reference sequence). This CDR3 comprises 15 residues. Trimming shortened V by 1 base and J by 0 bases, and 10 bases separated the two germline ends. The DNA for the CDR3 is TGTGCCTGGAGTGCCCCCGGGGGCTCTGGAAACACCATATATTTT. It codes for CAWSAPGGSGNTIYF.

This sequence joins TRBV15 and TRBJ2-2; a weak D match, TRBD1 (5 bases). This CDR3 is built from 15 residues. The germline V gene has CDR1 LNHNV and CDR2 YYDKDF (reference sequence). V dropped 0 bases and J dropped 5 bases, with 10 bases sitting between them. The CDR3 protein is CATSRDFRGTGELFF. The CDR3 nucleotides are TGTGCCACCAGCAGAGATTTTAGGGGAACCGGGGAGCTGTTTTTT. The full variable domain, rest sourced from reference TRBV15 and TRBJ2-2, is DAMVIQNPRYQVTQFGKPVTLSCSQTLNHNVMYWYQQKSSQAPKLLFHYYDKDFNNEADTPDNFQSRRPNTSFCFLDIRSPGLGDTAMYLCATSRDFRGTGELFFGEGSRLTVL.

V gene TRBV3-1 (or the pseudogene TRBV3-2) combines with J gene TRBJ1-3, with a weak D call TRBD1 (5 bases). V was pared by 5 bases and J by 3 bases, with 20 bases between. This CDR3 region has 17 residues. Germline CDR1 is LGHDT and CDR2 is YNNKEL (reference sequence). This chain's CDR3 is CASSNLGGRVRGNTIYF. DNA for the CDR3: TGTGCCAGCAGCAATTTGGGGGGTAGAGTGCGTGGAAACACCATATATTTT.

This clone was observed a single time. This chain connects TRBV5-1 to TRBJ2-1, with D possibly TRBD2 on 6 matching bases. The CDR3 totals 15 residues. The germline V gene encodes CDR1 SGHRS and CDR2 YFSETQ. V lost 2 bases, J lost 6 bases, and 15 bases lay in between. Here the CDR3 reads CASSLGPAGPNEQFF. The CDR3 region has the DNA TGCGCCAGCAGCTTAGGGCCAGCGGGCCCCAATGAGCAGTTCTTC.

The chain is built from TRBV11-3 and TRBJ1-5; 9 bases align to TRBD1. The CDR3 totals 18 residues. Germline trimming cut 2 bases from V and 4 bases from J; bases unmatched to any gene: 12. Per the germline V gene, CDR1 is SGHNT and CDR2 is YENEEA. CDR3 amino acids: CASSLRKTGQGKNQPQHF. For the CDR3, the DNA is TGTGCCAGCAGCTTACGCAAAACCGGACAGGGGAAAAATCAGCCCCAGCATTTT.

The chain employs TRBV6-5 and TRBJ1-6; maybe TRBD1 (5 bases). The germline CDR1 and CDR2 sequences are MNHEY and SVGAGI. V lost 10 bases to trimming and J lost 0 bases, with 13 bases between them. The CDR3 consists of 15 residues. CDR3 DNA: TGTGCCATCCGGGGGGGGAGCTCCTATAATTCACCCCTCCACTTT. Protein: CAIRGGSSYNSPLHF.